This is a list of T cell receptor beta chains from one sample in a study of cytomegalovirus exposure and HLA in healthy donors. Here immunoSEQ multiplex PCR was the method, and the copy in TCRdb shows in-frame clones only, minus some. The data show roughly 120,000 clones, about nine tenths seen once. Material: PBMCs. These receptors originate from a man between 18 and 35 years old in good health and CMV-seronegative. CDR3s include the opening cysteine and the closing phenylalanine or tryptophan. The D gene is left open where the match is weak. Where a row states a size, it is once, few, many or the class of an expanded clone; other rows omit it.

TRBJ2-5 | TRBV4-3 | - | - | TGCGCCAGCAGCCAACAACAGGGAACAGAGACCCAGTACTTC | CASSQQQGTETQYF
TRBJ2-7 | TRBV7-2 | - | - | TGTGCCAGCAGTTACTCCGGACAGATCTCCTACGAGCAGTACTTC | CASSYSGQISYEQYF
TRBJ1-3 | TRBV5-1 | - | - | TGCGCCAGCAGCCCGGGACTCTCTGGAAACACCATATATTTT | CASSPGLSGNTIYF
TRBJ2-7 | TRBV11-2 | once | TRBD1 | TGTGCCAGCAGCGAATTTGGGACAGACGAGCAGTACTTC | CASSEFGTDEQYF
TRBJ2-1 | TRBV2 | - | TRBD2 | TGTGCCAGCAGCGCAACGAAGACCCCCGGGACTAGCGGGCTTTGGGAGCAGTTCTTC | CASSATKTPGTSGLWEQFF
TRBJ2-1 | TRBV5-6 | - | - | TGTGCCAGCAGCCAAAGAGACTCAGGGAATGAGCAGTTCTTC | CASSQRDSGNEQFF
TRBJ1-2 | TRBV28 | - | TRBD1 | TGTGCCAGCAGTTTTACAGGGGGCATAAGTGGCTACACCTTC | CASSFTGGISGYTF
TRBJ2-1 | TRBV12-5 | once | - | TGTGCTAGTGGTACCGGACAGATAAAGTACAATGAGCAGTTCTTC | CASGTGQIKYNEQFF
TRBJ2-7 | TRBV11-3 | - | - | TGTGCCAGCAGCTTAGGGGGCCCACAGCGAGTAGGTTACGAGCAGTACTTC | CASSLGGPQRVGYEQYF
TRBJ2-2 | TRBV4-1 | - | TRBD2 | TGCGCCAGCAGCCAAAAGCTCCCGGGACTAGCGGCCCTTCAGGAGCTGTTTTTT | CASSQKLPGLAALQELFF
TRBJ1-4 | TRBV6-6 | - | - | TGTGCCAGCTGTTGTGTGGAGGGCCCCGAAAAACTGTTTTTT | CASCCVEGPEKLFF
TRBJ1-1 | TRBV6-1 | - | TRBD1 | TGTGCCAGCAGCCGGGACAGGGAGGGAACTGAAGCTTTCTTT | CASSRDREGTEAFF
TRBJ2-3 | TRBV5-1 | once | - | TGCGCCAGCAGTCTTAATGCAGCCGACACGCCTAGCACAGATACGCAGTATTTT | CASSLNAADTPSTDTQYF
TRBJ2-1 | TRBV25-1 | - | - | TGTGCCAGCGCCTACTTATCTCGGACACCAGTCTCGGAGCAGTTCTTC | CASAYLSRTPVSEQFF
TRBJ2-7 | TRBV27 | - | - | TGTGCCAGCAGTTTAAGCGCAGAACACTCCTACGAGCAGTACTTC | CASSLSAEHSYEQYF
TRBJ2-5 | TRBV28 | - | TRBD2 | TGTGCCAGCAGTTTCGGACTAGCGGGAGGGCAAGAGACCCAGTACTTC | CASSFGLAGGQETQYF
TRBJ1-5 | TRBV18 | once | TRBD1 | TGTGCCAGCTCATCAAGGACAGGTTACAATCAGCCCCAGCATTTT | CASSSRTGYNQPQHF
TRBJ2-1 | TRBV11-3 | - | TRBD2 | TGTGCCAGCAGCCACTACGGGGGAGGGCAATCCTACAATGAGCAGTTCTTC | CASSHYGGGQSYNEQFF
TRBJ1-6 | TRBV27 | - | TRBD1 | TGTGCCAGCAGTTTTAGGACAGGCTTCAATTCACCCCTCCACTTT | CASSFRTGFNSPLHF
TRBJ1-4 | TRBV30 | - | - | TGTGCCTGGAGTGTGCCAGACTGGTCAACTAATGAAAAACTGTTTTTT | CAWSVPDWSTNEKLFF
TRBJ2-7 | TRBV6-1 | - | - | TGTGCCAGCAGTGAATGGTCAGGGCAATCCTACGAGCAGTACTTC | CASSEWSGQSYEQYF
TRBJ2-3 | TRBV30 | - | - | TGTGCCTGGACGAGCAGGAACACAGATACGCAGTATTTT | CAWTSRNTDTQYF
TRBJ1-6 | TRBV9 | once | TRBD1 | TGTGCCAGCAGCCCCAAGGGGGCAGGGGGTAATTCACCCCTCCACTTT | CASSPKGAGGNSPLHF
TRBJ1-1 | TRBV7-9 | - | - | TGTGCCAGCAGTTACCGTGACAGGAACACTGAAGCTTTCTTT | CASSYRDRNTEAFF
TRBJ1-2 | TRBV18 | - | TRBD1 | TGTGCCAGCTCACCACCGGGACAGGGCGGGTATGACTATGGCTACACCTTC | CASSPPGQGGYDYGYTF
TRBJ2-7 | TRBV2 | - | TRBD1 | TGTGCCAGCAGAGACAGGGTGTACGAGCAGTACTTC | CASRDRVYEQYF
TRBJ2-1 | TRBV2 | - | - | TGTGCCAGCAGCCCGACTAGTTGGGTGGATGAGCAGTTCTTC | CASSPTSWVDEQFF
TRBJ1-6 | TRBV6-5 | few | TRBD1 | TGTGCCAGCAAGAGGGACAGGGGGGATAATTCACCCCTCCACTTT | CASKRDRGDNSPLHF
TRBJ2-3 | TRBV6-5 | - | TRBD2 | TGTGCCAGCAGTTACACTAGCGGGGGTAGCACAGATACGCAGTATTTT | CASSYTSGGSTDTQYF
TRBJ2-1 | TRBV4-3 | once | - | TGCGCCAGCAGCCAAACCGCGACCCCAGGGTCGGGCTACAATGAGCAGTTCTTC | CASSQTATPGSGYNEQFF
TRBJ2-3 | TRBV5-4 | - | - | TGTGCCAGCAGCTTTGGGGGGTCGGATACGCAGTATTTT | CASSFGGSDTQYF